Listed below are T cell receptor beta chains from one sample, sequenced in a study of regulatory and conventional T cells in RAG deficiency. Generated by immunoSEQ multiplex PCR, the TCRdb table keeps only in-frame clones and is missing some. Of approximately 12,000 clones listed, roughly 94% were seen once; the top ten hold approximately 1.5%. This same sample was also part of a study on regulatory T cells.

The sequencing sample was made of CD127- CD25+ CD4+ Tregs sorted from blood. The receptors here all came from a human donor in good health. CDR3s include the opening cysteine and the closing phenylalanine or tryptophan. D genes are given only for firm matches. Expanded clones get a size class; other rows say once, few or many, or leave the size out.

V gene	D gene	J gene	clone size	CDR3 protein	CDR3 DNA
TRBV7-9	TRBD1	TRBJ2-2	once	CASSLPSLGRGRTGELFF	TGTGCCAGCAGCTTACCCTCTTTGGGCAGGGGGCGCACCGGGGAGCTGTTTTTT
TRBV7-2	NA	TRBJ1-5	NA	CASSLGQGSGPQHF	TGTGCCAGCAGCTTAGGCCAGGGGTCAGGGCCCCAGCATTTT
TRBV27	TRBD1	TRBJ1-4	NA	CASSSYRGTNEKLFF	TGTGCCAGCAGTTCCTACAGGGGGACTAATGAAAAACTGTTTTTT
TRBV10-3	TRBD1	TRBJ2-7	NA	CAISETDRGSSYEQYF	TGTGCCATCAGTGAGACGGACAGGGGGAGCTCCTACGAGCAGTACTTC
TRBV20-1	NA	TRBJ2-7	NA	CSATGSYEQYF	TGCAGTGCTACAGGGTCCTACGAGCAGTACTTC
TRBV7-3	TRBD2	TRBJ2-3	NA	CASSIAGGRSDTQYF	TGTGCCAGCAGTATAGCGGGGGGGCGGTCGGATACGCAGTATTTT
TRBV6-6	NA	TRBJ2-5	NA	CASSYRGETQYF	TGTGCCAGCAGTTACAGGGGTGAGACCCAGTACTTC
TRBV28	NA	TRBJ1-6	NA	CASRPPFEQFYNSPLHF	TGTGCCAGCAGGCCCCCCTTTGAACAGTTCTATAATTCCCCCCTCCACTTT
TRBV19	TRBD2	TRBJ2-7	NA	CASSTPGTSEEQYF	TGTGCCAGTAGTACCCCCGGGACTAGCGAAGAGCAGTACTTC
TRBV6-6	NA	TRBJ2-7	NA	CASSYRGSYEQYF	TGTGCCAGCAGTTACAGGGGATCCTACGAGCAGTACTTC
TRBV5-5	NA	TRBJ2-6	once	CASSSTGGANVLTF	TGTGCCAGCAGCTCAACGGGAGGGGCCAACGTCCTGACTTTC
TRBV19	TRBD1	TRBJ1-2	NA	CASHIVGQGFNYGYTF	TGTGCCAGTCATATTGTTGGACAGGGGTTTAACTATGGCTACACCTTC
TRBV6-1	TRBD1	TRBJ1-2	NA	CASTFDRADYGYTF	TGTGCCAGCACCTTCGACAGGGCTGACTATGGCTACACCTTC
TRBV9	TRBD1	TRBJ1-2	NA	CASSPRDRGLSNYGYTF	TGTGCCAGCAGCCCACGGGACAGGGGTCTTTCTAACTATGGCTACACCTTC
TRBV27	NA	TRBJ2-7	once	CASSLLAGLSYEQYF	TGTGCCAGCAGTTTATTGGCAGGACTGAGCTACGAGCAGTACTTC
TRBV28	TRBD1	TRBJ1-2	NA	CASKSTDRGLYGYTF	TGTGCCAGCAAGTCCACCGACAGGGGATTATATGGCTACACCTTC
TRBV18	NA	TRBJ2-5	NA	CASSPPSETQYF	TGTGCCAGCTCACCACCGAGCGAGACCCAGTACTTC
TRBV6-5	NA	TRBJ1-2	NA	CASSYTPGGPTYGYTF	TGTGCCAGCAGTTACACCCCGGGGGGCCCGACTTATGGCTACACCTTC
TRBV27	TRBD1	TRBJ1-3	NA	CASKARGAGNTIYF	TGTGCCAGCAAGGCCAGGGGGGCTGGAAACACCATATATTTT
TRBV5-1	TRBD2	TRBJ2-4	NA	CASSLTGLAGAPDAKNIQYF	TGCGCCAGCAGCCTTACCGGACTAGCGGGGGCCCCGGACGCCAAAAACATTCAGTACTTC
TRBV19	NA	TRBJ1-5	NA	CASRRQGDNQPQHF	TGTGCCAGTAGACGCCAGGGCGACAATCAGCCCCAGCATTTT
TRBV28	TRBD1	TRBJ1-2	NA	CATKLQGERGYTF	TGTGCCACCAAGCTCCAGGGGGAGAGGGGCTACACCTTC
TRBV7-2	NA	TRBJ2-7	NA	CATTEYLSYEQYF	TGTGCCACTACAGAATACCTCTCCTACGAGCAGTACTTC
TRBV5-1	NA	TRBJ2-5	once	CASSFSVAVQETQYF	TGCGCCAGCAGCTTTTCCGTAGCGGTCCAAGAGACCCAGTACTTC
TRBV7-3	TRBD2	TRBJ2-3	once	CASSSSSGGAPLTDTQYF	TGTGCCAGCAGCTCCTCTAGCGGGGGGGCACCCCTCACAGATACGCAGTATTTT
TRBV28	NA	TRBJ2-7	NA	CASSLGLSSQKGLYEQYF	TGTGCCAGCAGTTTGGGTCTCTCCTCCCAAAAGGGGCTCTACGAGCAGTACTTC
TRBV6-1	NA	TRBJ1-2	NA	CASSVGGEWSGGYTF	TGTGCCAGCAGTGTGGGCGGGGAGTGGTCTGGGGGCTACACCTTC
TRBV7-3	TRBD1	TRBJ1-6	NA	CASSPGQPNSPLHF	TGTGCCAGCAGCCCGGGACAGCCCAATTCACCCCTCCACTTT
TRBV7-3	TRBD1	TRBJ2-1	NA	CASSLGQGDRERRVF	TGTGCCAGCAGCCTTGGCCAAGGGGACAGAGAAAGGAGAGTCTTC
TRBV28	NA	TRBJ2-3	NA	CASSDPGVDTQYF	TGTGCCAGCTCGGACCCAGGGGTAGATACGCAGTATTTT
TRBV6-1	TRBD1	TRBJ1-1	NA	CASIGQGRNTEAFF	TGTGCCAGCATAGGACAGGGGAGGAACACTGAAGCTTTCTTT
TRBV7-9	TRBD1	TRBJ1-2	NA	CASSLWTQGAIGNGGYTF	TGTGCCAGCAGCTTGTGGACTCAGGGGGCGATCGGTAACGGTGGCTACACCTTC
TRBV6-5	NA	TRBJ1-4	NA	CATAAGGVYEKLFF	TGTGCCACCGCGGCGGGGGGGGTATATGAAAAACTGTTTTTT
TRBV19	NA	TRBJ1-2	NA	CASGLIYGYTF	TGTGCCTCAGGACTTATCTATGGCTACACCTTC